These 13 T cell receptor beta chains were sequenced from one sample in a study of T cell responses to AZD1222 COVID-19 vaccine. The repertoire was sequenced with immunoSEQ multiplex PCR; TCRdb's copy has only in-frame clones and lacks some. Of under 200,000 clones listed, over 85% are singletons. The sequences come from peripheral blood, collected 28 days after the second dose of the MenACWY control vaccine. The receptor set was obtained from an adult who received the MenACWY meningococcal vaccine as a control.

This clone was found once. The J gene is TRBJ1-2, the V gene TRBV3-1 (or the pseudogene TRBV3-2), with 9 bases fitting TRBD1. Germline V gene sequence: CDR1 LGHDT, CDR2 YNNKEL (reference sequence). Germline trimming cut 0 bases from V and 7 bases from J; bases unmatched to any gene: 6. This CDR3 spans 15 amino acids. The DNA for the CDR3 is TGTGCCAGCAGCCAAGATGGGACAGGGCTCGGTGGCTACACCTTC. Translating it yields CASSQDGTGLGGYTF.

The chain has TRBV27 and TRBJ2-7, with D perhaps matching TRBD2 (5 bases). In germline, CDR1 is MNHEY, CDR2 SMNVEV (reference sequence). CDR3 size: 12 residues. The ends were cut back, 5 bases at V and 3 bases at J, with 8 bases in the middle. CDR3 coding DNA: TGTGCCAGCAGTCGGGGATTCTACGAGCAGTACTTC. Translating gives CASSRGFYEQYF.

The rearrangement joins TRBV12-3 or TRBV12-4 to TRBJ2-7; maybe TRBD1 (8 bases). Trimming removed 5 bases at V and 4 bases at J, with 12 bases between. The CDR3 has 13 residues. CDR3 region: CASSTGGGYEQYF. The CDR3 DNA reads TGTGCCAGCAGTACAGGGGGGGGATACGAGCAGTACTTC.

The chain links TRBV5-1 to TRBJ2-5; no clear D. The CDR3 has 15 residues. Per germline, CDR1 SGHRS and CDR2 YFSETQ. V was pared by 4 bases and J by 0 bases, with 13 bases between. The CDR3 region is CASSTLTEYQETQYF. The DNA of the CDR3 is TGCGCCAGCAGCACCCTAACTGAGTACCAAGAGACCCAGTACTTC.

The V gene is TRBV19, the J gene TRBJ2-7; 8 nucleotides match TRBD2. Germline V gives CDR1 LNHDA, CDR2 SQIVND (reference sequence). The V gene end was trimmed by 2 bases and the J gene end by 0 bases; junction bases not matched to a gene: 3. The CDR3 loop spans 15 amino acids. DNA of the CDR3: TGTGCCAGTAGTATAACTAGCGGTAGCTCCTACGAGCAGTACTTC. As protein: CASSITSGSSYEQYF. Complete variable domain (other parts from reference TRBV19 and TRBJ2-7): DGGITQSPKYLFRKEGQNVTLSCEQNLNHDAMYWYRQDPGQGLRLIYYSQIVNDFQKGDIAEGYSVSREKKESFPLTVTSAQKNPTAFYLCASSITSGSSYEQYFGPGTRLTVT.

This clone was detected once. The CDR3 loop reads CASSLPLGAGAEAFF. In DNA, the CDR3 is TGTGCCAGCAGCTTGCCGTTAGGGGCCGGGGCTGAAGCTTTCTTT. V and J are TRBV5-8 and TRBJ1-1, with a weak D call TRBD1 (5 bases). The germline V and J ends were trimmed by 1 base and 6 bases, with 16 bases remaining between them. The CDR3 is 15 residues long. The germline CDR1 and CDR2 sequences are SGHTS and YDEGEE.

The chain uses TRBV6-5 and TRBJ1-1; 12 positions match TRBD1. The length of the CDR3 is 16 residues. Germline V CDR1 and CDR2: MNHEY, SVGAGI. The J segment lost 5 bases and the V segment lost 1 base, leaving 5 bases of the junction unmatched. The CDR3 DNA reads as TGTGCCAGCAGTTACTGGGGACAGGGGGCTTGGACTGAAGCTTTCTTT. Encoded protein: CASSYWGQGAWTEAFF.

The chain employs TRBV7-3 and TRBJ2-1, with D maybe TRBD2 (6 bases). The CDR3 loop spans 14 amino acids. V lost 3 bases to trimming and J lost 3 bases, with 9 bases between them. The germline CDR1 and CDR2 sequences are SGHTA and FQGTGA. As DNA, the CDR3 is TGTGCCAGCAGCTTTAGCGGCGGCTACAATGAGCAGTTCTTC. Its protein is CASSFSGGYNEQFF.

This chain connects TRBV3-1 (or the pseudogene TRBV3-2) to TRBJ1-1, with D possibly being TRBD1 (5 bases). The CDR3 is 14 residues long. Germline CDR1 reads LGHDT; CDR2 reads YNNKEL (reference sequence). V lost 0 bases and J 7 bases, leaving 12 bases between the germline ends. DNA of the CDR3: TGTGCCAGCAGCCAAGACGCCGGGGGACTTGAAGCTTTCTTT. Its protein is CASSQDAGGLEAFF.

The CDR3 DNA is TGTGCCAGCAGCCCCGGGACAGGGGGCTGGCAGCCCCAGCATTTT. Encoded protein: CASSPGTGGWQPQHF. The chain carries TRBV27 and TRBJ1-5; 12 nucleotides match TRBD1. Germline V gene lookup returns CDR1 MNHEY and CDR2 SMNVEV (reference sequence). J gave up 7 bases and V 6 bases, and 7 bases lay outside the gene matches. This CDR3 is built from 15 residues.

This rearrangement joins TRBV6-2 or TRBV6-3 to TRBJ2-2, with D unresolved. This CDR3 comprises 14 residues. CDR1 is MNHEY, CDR2 SVGEGT, per germline. The germline V and J ends were trimmed by 5 bases and 0 bases, with 7 bases remaining between them. The CDR3 reads CASSQSANTGELFF. CDR3 in DNA: TGTGCCAGCAGTCAAAGTGCGAACACCGGGGAGCTGTTTTTT.

This clone is a singleton in its sample. This CDR3 reads CASSPQIQGVGYTF. DNA for the CDR3: TGTGCCAGCAGTCCTCAGATACAGGGGGTTGGCTACACCTTC. The chain links TRBV28 to TRBJ1-2; 8 positions match TRBD1. Germline V gene sequence: CDR1 MDHEN, CDR2 SYDVKM. This CDR3 is built from 14 residues. Unmatched junction bases numbered 9, after V lost 5 bases and J lost 7 bases.

The gene calls are TRBV5-6 and TRBJ1-1; the D is unclear. CDR3 length equals 13 residues. The germline V and J ends were trimmed by 4 bases and 11 bases, with 18 bases remaining between them. Germline CDR1 is SGHDT and CDR2 is YYEEEE. As DNA, the CDR3 is TGTGCCAGCAGCCAGATTTTTCGGCGCCAGGCTTTCTTT. This gives the protein CASSQIFRRQAFF.